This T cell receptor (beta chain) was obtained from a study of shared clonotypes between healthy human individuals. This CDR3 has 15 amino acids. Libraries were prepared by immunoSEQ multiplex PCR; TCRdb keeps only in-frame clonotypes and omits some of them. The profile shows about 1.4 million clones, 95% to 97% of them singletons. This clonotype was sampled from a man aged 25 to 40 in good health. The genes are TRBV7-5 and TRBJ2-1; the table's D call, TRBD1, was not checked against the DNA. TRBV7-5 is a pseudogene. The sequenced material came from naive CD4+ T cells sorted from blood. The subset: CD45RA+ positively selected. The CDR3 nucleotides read TGTGCCAGAAGCTTAAAAGGGGCGACCTACAATGAGCAGTTCTTC. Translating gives CARSLKGATYNEQFF.